The present T cell receptor beta chain was sequenced within a study of identical twins. Study conclusions and caveats: Low generation probability was overrepresented in out-of-frame alpha sequences shared by twins. Potential partial confounding of zero-insertion analyses by invariant MAIT and iNKT cells was noted.

The CDR3 totals 14 residues. Looked up from germline, CDR1 is SGHRS and CDR2 is YFSETQ. Trimming took 0 bases from V and 6 from J, leaving 10 bases between them. Only healthy Caucasians were included as donors. Template switching added a universal primer binding site, and final cDNA carried unique molecular identifiers. TCRdb ran MiXCR on the 5' RACE reads and lists one entry per CDR3 protein. The sample has approximately 690,000 distinct CDR3 sequences; 6.1% are singletons. This clonotype has ten or more counts. Its matching antigen is unknown. Sequenced material: naive T cells sorted from blood. V and J are TRBV5-1 and TRBJ2-1; perhaps TRBD2 as D (6 bases). The TCR comes from a man aged 18 to 30 in good health. The CDR3 region is CASSLGGLLNEQFF. The CDR3 nucleotides are TGCGCCAGCAGCTTGGGGGGACTCCTCAATGAGCAGTTCTTC.